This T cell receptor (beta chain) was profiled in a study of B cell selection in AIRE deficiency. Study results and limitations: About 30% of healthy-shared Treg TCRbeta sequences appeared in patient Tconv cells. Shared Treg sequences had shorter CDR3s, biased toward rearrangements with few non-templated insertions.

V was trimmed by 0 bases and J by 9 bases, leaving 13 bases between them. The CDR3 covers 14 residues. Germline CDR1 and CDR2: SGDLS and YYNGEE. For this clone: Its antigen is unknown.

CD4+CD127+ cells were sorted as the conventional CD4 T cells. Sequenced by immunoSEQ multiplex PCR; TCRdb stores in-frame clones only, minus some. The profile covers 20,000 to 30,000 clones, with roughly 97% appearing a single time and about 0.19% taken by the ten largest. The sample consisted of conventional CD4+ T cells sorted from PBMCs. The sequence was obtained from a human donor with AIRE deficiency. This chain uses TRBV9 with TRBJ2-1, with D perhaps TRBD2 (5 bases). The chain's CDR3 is CASSVDYGRGEQFF. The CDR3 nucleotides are TGTGCCAGCAGCGTAGACTATGGCCGGGGTGAGCAGTTCTTC.